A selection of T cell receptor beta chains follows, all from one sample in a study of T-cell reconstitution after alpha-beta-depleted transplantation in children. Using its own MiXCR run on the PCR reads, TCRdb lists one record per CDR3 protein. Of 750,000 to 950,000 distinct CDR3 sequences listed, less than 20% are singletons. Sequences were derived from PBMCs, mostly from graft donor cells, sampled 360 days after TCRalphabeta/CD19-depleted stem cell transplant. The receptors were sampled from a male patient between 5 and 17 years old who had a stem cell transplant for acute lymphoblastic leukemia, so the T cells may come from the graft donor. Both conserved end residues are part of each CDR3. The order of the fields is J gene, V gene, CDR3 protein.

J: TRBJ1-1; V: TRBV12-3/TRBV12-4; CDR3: CASTGGAEAFF
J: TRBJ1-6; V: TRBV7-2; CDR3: CASSIFTGTSSPLHF
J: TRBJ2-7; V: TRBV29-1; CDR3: CSVARSSGSYEQYF
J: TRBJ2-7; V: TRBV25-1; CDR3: CASSESHEQYF
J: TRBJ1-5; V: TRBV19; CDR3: CASKGTGLNQPQHF
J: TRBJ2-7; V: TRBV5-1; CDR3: CASHFDSPYEQYF
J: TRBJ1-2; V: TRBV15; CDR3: CATSRPGFFYGYTF
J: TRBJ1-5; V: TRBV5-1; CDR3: CASSQGPLAPQHF
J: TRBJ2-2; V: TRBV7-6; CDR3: CASSLAPRDTNPELFF
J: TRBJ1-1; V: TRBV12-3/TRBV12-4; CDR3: CASRGDMASANTEAFF
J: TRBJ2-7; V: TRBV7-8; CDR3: CASSLLGLAGKTDF
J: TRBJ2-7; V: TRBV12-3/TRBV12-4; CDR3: CASSLGPYYEQYF
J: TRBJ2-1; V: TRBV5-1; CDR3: CASSYPPLAGNSYNEQFF
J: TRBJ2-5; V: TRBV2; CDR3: CASSQTGQKTQYF
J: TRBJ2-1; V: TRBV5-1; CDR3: CASSLVWVEQFF